What follows are 31 T cell receptor beta chains derived from one specimen sequenced in a study of CD8+ T cells in alopecia areata. The authors extracted RNA and reverse transcribed it into cDNA as the sequencing template. Libraries were prepared by immunoSEQ multiplex PCR; TCRdb keeps only in-frame clonotypes and omits some of them. The sample includes 200,000 or so clones, more than 45% seen only once; the top ten take roughly 5.8%. As to treatment: oral pan-JAK inhibitor, 5-10 mg twice daily. The sequences come from CD4+ T cells sorted from blood, collected at week 24, from a patient treated with tofacitinib. These receptor sequences come from a human donor with alopecia areata.

Only a few counts were recorded for this clone. The gene calls are TRBV7-2 and TRBJ2-5, with 10 positions matching TRBD2. The junction had 8 bases not matched to a gene; V was cut back by 6 bases and J by 1 base. This CDR3 spans 16 amino acids. Germline CDR1 is SGHTA and CDR2 is FQGNSA. The CDR3 is CASSSGASGGQETQYF. The DNA of the CDR3 is TGTGCCAGCAGTTCGGGGGCTAGCGGGGGCCAAGAGACCCAGTACTTC.

The genes are TRBV9 and TRBJ1-2; D gene uncertain. CDR3 length equals 13 residues. V dropped 0 bases and J dropped 5 bases, with 8 bases sitting between them. CDR1 is SGDLS and CDR2 is YYNGEE in the germline V gene. The CDR3 DNA is TGTGCCAGCAGCGTAGATAATAAGTATGGCTACACCTTC. Protein: CASSVDNKYGYTF.

The chain carries TRBV5-1 and TRBJ2-4; TRBD2 might be the D (6 bases). CDR3 size: 17 residues. The germline V gene has CDR1 SGHRS and CDR2 YFSETQ. V shed 3 bases and J shed 6 bases, with 22 bases lying between them. The CDR3 is CASSSIGRTMSGNIQYF. In DNA, the CDR3 is TGCGCCAGCAGCTCCATAGGTAGGACTATGAGTGGAAACATTCAGTACTTC.

This clone appeared many times. V is TRBV5-1 and J is TRBJ1-1; the match to TRBD1 covers 8 bases. CDR1 is SGHRS and CDR2 is YFSETQ in the germline V gene. J gave up 4 bases and V 4 bases, and 6 bases lay outside the gene matches. This CDR3 region has 14 residues. The CDR3 loop is CASSIGTGGTEAFF. The CDR3 DNA is TGCGCCAGCAGCATCGGGACAGGAGGCACTGAAGCTTTCTTT.

This clone turned up a few times. This chain joins TRBV7-2 and TRBJ2-7; 8 nucleotides align to TRBD1. Germline CDR1 reads SGHTA; CDR2 reads FQGNSA. This CDR3 spans 14 amino acids. After removal of 4 bases from V and 1 base from J, the junction contained 3 bases not matched to a gene. This CDR3 is CASSSGQGSYEQYF. As DNA, the CDR3 is TGTGCCAGCAGCTCTGGACAGGGATCCTACGAGCAGTACTTC.

The gene calls are TRBV4-1 and TRBJ2-1; D uncertain. The CDR3 is 17 residues long. The ends were cut back, 0 bases at V and 0 bases at J, with 12 bases in the middle. The V gene's germline CDR1 is MGHRA and CDR2 YSYEKL. DNA of the CDR3: TGCGCCAGCAGCCAAGATTGGGCAGAGAGCTCCTACAATGAGCAGTTCTTC. This sequence encodes CASSQDWAESSYNEQFF.

This clone was detected only a few times. The genes are TRBV9 and TRBJ2-5; D perhaps matches TRBD2 (5 bases). This CDR3 contains 14 residues. Germline-derived CDR1 and CDR2 are SGDLS and YYNGEE. Between the trimmed V and J ends, which lost 5 bases and 11 bases, there was a span of 22 bases. CDR3 region: CASSPTRGLTEQYF. CDR3 DNA: TGTGCCAGCAGTCCGACCCGGGGTCTGACGGAGCAGTACTTC.

The chain employs TRBV30 and TRBJ2-5, with D uncertain. CDR1 GTSNPN and CDR2 SVGIG come from the germline V gene (reference sequence). Trimming cost V 0 bases and J 4 bases, with 6 bases left between them. There are 12 residues in the CDR3. In nucleotides, the CDR3 is TGTGCCTGGAGTGTATGGGGAGAGACCCAGTACTTC. Translation: CAWSVWGETQYF.

This chain links TRBV7-9 with TRBJ1-2; TRBD1 might be the D (6 bases). Germline V gives CDR1 SEHNR, CDR2 FQNEAQ (reference sequence). The CDR3 has 11 amino acids. V shed 4 bases and J shed 12 bases, with 12 bases lying between them. The CDR3 protein is CASSSQGANTF. The CDR3 DNA is TGTGCCAGCAGCTCACAGGGCGCTAACACCTTC.

This clone was picked up a small number of times. The chain is built from TRBV19 and TRBJ2-2; D remains ambiguous. The CDR3 consists of 13 residues. V shed 2 bases and J shed 5 bases, with 6 bases lying between them. Germline V gene data show CDR1 as LNHDA and CDR2 as SQIVND (reference sequence). CDR3 region: CASSIKGTGELFF. DNA for the CDR3: TGTGCCAGTAGTATAAAAGGGACCGGGGAGCTGTTTTTT. Looking up the rest from reference TRBV19 and TRBJ2-2 gives the full variable domain: DGGITQSPKYLFRKEGQNVTLSCEQNLNHDAMYWYRQDPGQGLRLIYYSQIVNDFQKGDIAEGYSVSREKKESFPLTVTSAQKNPTAFYLCASSIKGTGELFFGEGSRLTVL.

This chain uses TRBV29-1 with TRBJ2-4; TRBD2 aligns across 11 bases. V lost 7 bases to trimming and J lost 6 bases; unmatched junction nucleotides: 8. The CDR3 contains 14 residues. The germline gives CDR1 SQVTM, CDR2 ANQGSEA. The chain's CDR3 is CSATGTSGGNIQYF. DNA of the CDR3: TGCAGCGCTACCGGGACTAGCGGCGGAAACATTCAGTACTTC.

This chain joins TRBV2 and TRBJ2-1; 8 bases fit TRBD2. This CDR3 comprises 15 residues. CDR1 and CDR2 (germline): SNHLY, FYNNEI. With V trimmed by 6 bases and J by 8 bases, 12 bases remained unmatched. The CDR3 bases are TGTGCCAGCAGAAAAGGCGGGGGGCTTGGCGATGAGCAGTTCTTC. Encoded protein: CASRKGGGLGDEQFF.

J is TRBJ2-5 and V is TRBV10-3, with D tentatively TRBD1 or TRBD2 (5 bases each). Trimming removed 7 bases from V and 4 bases from J, with 19 bases in between. The germline CDR1 and CDR2 sequences are ENHRY and SYGVKD. The CDR3 covers 15 residues. The CDR3 DNA reads as TGTGCCATCATTCATTGGGGGTTTTGGGCAGAGACCCAGTACTTC. Protein product: CAIIHWGFWAETQYF.

The chain employs TRBV5-1 and TRBJ2-7; TRBD2 matches 9 bases. Germline loops: CDR1 SGHRS, CDR2 YFSETQ. V shed 4 bases and J 5 bases; nucleotides not matched to a gene: 13. The CDR3 consists of 16 residues. The CDR3 nucleotides read TGCGCCAGCAGCGGACCGACTAGCGGAGCTGGCGACGAGCAGTACTTC. Translation gives CASSGPTSGAGDEQYF.

The chain couples TRBV9 to TRBJ1-2; D may be TRBD1 (5 bases). V was shortened by 0 bases and J by 4 bases, with 13 bases between the two germline ends. Germline V lookup: CDR1 SGDLS, CDR2 YYNGEE. The CDR3 is 15 amino acids. The CDR3 DNA reads TGTGCCAGCAGCGTAGCTGGGGCCTCCCCCTATGGCTACACCTTC. Its protein is CASSVAGASPYGYTF.

V usage is TRBV4-2 and J usage is TRBJ2-2; D assignment may be TRBD1 or TRBD2 (6 bases each). The CDR3 is made up of 16 amino acids. Germline V gene lookup returns CDR1 LGHNA and CDR2 YNFKEQ. V was trimmed by 7 bases and J by 0 bases, leaving 15 bases between them. This CDR3 reads CASTQSRGANTGELFF. The DNA for the CDR3 is TGTGCCAGCACCCAGAGTAGGGGGGCGAACACCGGGGAGCTGTTTTTT.

This clone showed up just a few times. The V call is TRBV5-1, the J call TRBJ2-3; 9 nucleotides align to TRBD1. Per the germline V gene, CDR1 is SGHRS and CDR2 is YFSETQ. This CDR3 is built from 16 residues. V trimming: 3 bases; J trimming: 3 bases; junction bases outside the gene matches: 8. CDR3 DNA sequence: TGCGCCAGCAGCTCCCACAGGGGGCCCAGGACAGATACGCAGTATTTT. Encoded protein: CASSSHRGPRTDTQYF.

The DNA for the CDR3 is TGTGCCAGCAGCGGTGGAGGCCCCGGTGGAGAGCAGTACTTC. This translates into CASSGGGPGGEQYF. V usage is TRBV28 and J usage is TRBJ2-7; a weak D match, TRBD2 (5 bases). This CDR3 has 14 amino acids. Per the germline V gene, CDR1 is MDHEN and CDR2 is SYDVKM. Trimming took 6 bases from V and 7 from J, leaving 19 bases between them. The complete variable domain, with remaining parts taken from reference TRBV28 and TRBJ2-7, reads DVKVTQSSRYLVKRTGEKVFLECVQDMDHENMFWYRQDPGLGLRLIYFSYDVKMKEKGDIPEGYSVSREKKERFSLILESASTNQTSMYLCASSGGGPGGEQYFGPGTRLTVT.

DNA of the CDR3: TGTGCCTGGAGTTACCGCACAGATACGCAGTATTTT. Protein: CAWSYRTDTQYF. V is TRBV30 and J is TRBJ2-3; D remains ambiguous. The CDR3 covers 12 residues. The germline gives CDR1 GTSNPN, CDR2 SVGIG (reference sequence). Trimming left V 2 bases short and J 1 base short, with 4 bases between.

The rearrangement links TRBV5-6 to TRBJ2-7, with D perhaps matching TRBD1 or TRBD2 (5 bases each). Trimming shortened V by 3 bases and J by 3 bases, and 19 bases separated the two germline ends. This CDR3 is 16 amino acids long. Germline assignment: CDR1 SGHDT and CDR2 YYEEEE. CDR3 DNA: TGTGCCAGCAGCTCTCTCACCGAGTGGGGACGCTACGAGCAGTACTTC. Translated, it gives CASSSLTEWGRYEQYF.

V gene TRBV13 combines with J gene TRBJ2-3; D gene ambiguous. Germline V CDR1 and CDR2: PRHDT, FYEKMQ (reference sequence). V was pared by 5 bases and J by 2 bases, with 8 bases between. This CDR3 has 13 residues. The CDR3 here is CASSTRPTDTQYF. DNA for the CDR3: TGTGCCAGCAGCACACGACCCACAGATACGCAGTATTTT.

The chain links TRBV19 to TRBJ1-6, with D uncertain. Trimming shortened V by 2 bases and J by 7 bases, and 6 bases separated the two germline ends. CDR3 size: 13 residues. The V gene's germline CDR1 is LNHDA and CDR2 SQIVND (reference sequence). CDR3 sequence (DNA): TGTGCCAGTAGTATACAGGAGAATTCACCCCTCCACTTT. Its protein is CASSIQENSPLHF.

Here the CDR3 reads CASSLATLETQYF. The CDR3 DNA reads TGTGCCAGCAGCTTGGCCACCCTGGAGACCCAGTACTTC. V is TRBV5-4 and J is TRBJ2-5; D is undetermined. The CDR3 contains 13 residues. The V end was cut by 0 bases, the J end by 5 bases, with 8 bases between. Germline V gives CDR1 SGHNT, CDR2 YYREEE (reference sequence).

The V call is TRBV28, the J call TRBJ1-4; D is unclear. The germline V gene has CDR1 MDHEN and CDR2 SYDVKM. Trimming removed 8 bases at V and 5 bases at J, with 6 bases between. The length of the CDR3 is 11 residues. For the CDR3, the DNA is TGTGCCAGCCGCGGGAATGAAAAACTGTTTTTT. This gives the protein CASRGNEKLFF. Full variable domain (rest looked up from reference TRBV28 and TRBJ1-4): DVKVTQSSRYLVKRTGEKVFLECVQDMDHENMFWYRQDPGLGLRLIYFSYDVKMKEKGDIPEGYSVSREKKERFSLILESASTNQTSMYLCASRGNEKLFFGSGTQLSVL.

The chain links TRBV5-4 to TRBJ2-6, with D possibly TRBD1 on 5 matching bases. This CDR3 has 15 residues. CDR1 is SGHNT, CDR2 YYREEE, per germline (reference sequence). Trimming removed 5 bases from V and 1 base from J, with 10 bases in between. The CDR3 nucleotides are TGTGCCAGCAGAATTCAGGGTTCTGGGGCCAACGTCCTGACTTTC. The encoded protein is CASRIQGSGANVLTF.

The rearrangement joins TRBV6-5 to TRBJ2-7, with D unclear. Per the germline V gene, CDR1 is MNHEY and CDR2 is SVGAGI. Between the trimmed V and J ends, which lost 6 bases and 2 bases, there was a span of 11 bases. This CDR3 is built from 13 residues. For the CDR3, the DNA is TGTGCCAGCAGACACGACGGAACCTACGAGCAGTACTTC. Protein sequence: CASRHDGTYEQYF.

The chain combines TRBV29-1 with TRBJ2-7; weak D call: TRBD1 (6 bases). The CDR3 totals 11 residues. Germline-derived CDR1 and CDR2 are SQVTM and ANQGSEA. V lost 7 bases and J 2 bases, leaving 9 bases between the germline ends. CDR3 coding DNA: TGCAGCGGAGGGACAACCTACGAGCAGTACTTC. Translation gives CSGGTTYEQYF.

This chain connects TRBV7-9 to TRBJ1-1; a possible D gene is TRBD1 (5 bases). CDR3 length: 17 amino acids. Germline loops: CDR1 SEHNR, CDR2 FQNEAQ (reference sequence). Trimming cost V 5 bases and J 2 bases, with 21 bases left between them. This CDR3 is CASSTDSLGRSNTEAFF. The CDR3 DNA reads as TGTGCCAGCAGCACAGACAGTTTGGGCCGAAGTAACACTGAAGCTTTCTTT.

The genes are TRBV19 and TRBJ1-5, with TRBD1 matching over 7 bases. V lost 11 bases, J lost 5 bases, and 6 bases stayed unmatched. The CDR3 has 12 residues. CDR1 and CDR2 (germline): LNHDA, SQIVND (reference sequence). DNA for the CDR3: TGTGCCTCGACAGGGCGCGATCAGCCCCAGCATTTT. Residues: CASTGRDQPQHF.

V is TRBV9 and J is TRBJ2-1; TRBD1 agrees at 8 bases. The length of the CDR3 is 13 residues. Unmatched junction bases numbered 3, after V lost 2 bases and J lost 8 bases. Germline V gene sequence: CDR1 SGDLS, CDR2 YYNGEE. This CDR3 reads CASSVTGAYEQFF. In DNA form, the CDR3 reads TGTGCCAGCAGCGTGACAGGGGCTTATGAGCAGTTCTTC.

V gene TRBV4-1 combines with J gene TRBJ1-2; D is uncertain. Trimming cost V 1 base and J 1 base, with 19 bases left between them. CDR1 and CDR2 from the germline V gene are MGHRA and YSYEKL. The CDR3 totals 18 residues. The DNA for the CDR3 is TGCGCCAGCAGCCAAGCAGGTTCCCAGGCTCTAAGTAACTATGGCTACACCTTC. Translated: CASSQAGSQALSNYGYTF.